These 7 T cell receptor beta chains share one sample of origin, sequenced in a study of HIV-infected patients and healthy controls. Alpha and beta constant-region primers primed reverse transcription of about 500 ng RNA. Each of the alpha and beta chains got its own library through chain-specific third strand synthesis with indices. TCRdb analysed the 5' RACE reads with MiXCR anew, one entry per CDR3 protein. The sample's table shows ten to twelve distinct CDR3 sequences. The repertoire came from unfractionated whole blood and reflected all unsorted peripheral T cells. The input for sequencing was blood, taken before antiretroviral therapy. The receptor set was obtained from an adult with HIV infection.

As concerns this clonotype: Because this beta chain is a stray read in a library intended to capture alpha chains, its abundance should not be given much weight. V gene TRBV18 combines with J gene TRBJ1-1; TRBD1 matches 7 bases. Losses at the gene ends were 6 bases for V and 4 bases for J; bases not matched to a gene: 5. The CDR3 has 13 residues. Germline-derived CDR1 and CDR2 are KGHSH and LQKENI. This CDR3 reads CASSLWDSTEAFF. CDR3 nucleotides: TGTGCCAGCTCTCTCTGGGACAGCACTGAAGCTTTCTTT.

To note about this clonotype: Because the library targeted alpha chains, this beta chain is an off-target read whose size means little. The gene calls are TRBV6-5 and TRBJ2-7; D possibly uses TRBD1 or TRBD2 (5 bases each). The CDR3 has 14 amino acids. Per the germline V gene, CDR1 is MNHEY and CDR2 is SVGAGI. Trimming removed 5 bases at V and 0 bases at J, with 11 bases between. The CDR3 DNA reads TGTGCCAGCAGTCCGGGACCGAACTCCTACGAGCAGTACTTC. Translating it yields CASSPGPNSYEQYF.

As concerns this clonotype: In a library made to pick up alpha chains, this beta chain is a stray read with a size that means little. This chain connects TRBV13 to TRBJ1-1; D unresolved. The germline V gene has CDR1 PRHDT and CDR2 FYEKMQ (reference sequence). V lost 8 bases and J 5 bases, leaving 9 bases between the germline ends. The CDR3 has 11 amino acids. This CDR3 is CASSEETEAFF. The CDR3 DNA is TGTGCCAGCTCGGAGGAAACTGAAGCTTTCTTT.

As for this clonotype: This beta chain is a stray sequence in a library constructed for alpha chains; its clone size is not meaningful. This chain connects TRBV6-5 to TRBJ1-1; no firm D call. The CDR3 runs 16 residues. V lost 0 bases to trimming and J lost 4 bases, with 15 bases between them. The germline gives CDR1 MNHEY, CDR2 SVGAGI. The CDR3 DNA reads TGTGCCAGCAGTTACTCGAAGTTACTTGGAGCCACTGAAGCTTTCTTT. As protein: CASSYSKLLGATEAFF.

As concerns this clonotype: This beta chain turned up in a library designed for alpha chains; as an off-target read, its abundance says little. The V and J genes are TRBV27 and TRBJ1-5; 7 bases align to TRBD1. This CDR3 is 14 amino acids long. V was clipped by 5 bases and J by 6 bases; unmatched bases: 7. Germline V CDR1 and CDR2: MNHEY, SMNVEV (reference sequence). In DNA form, the CDR3 reads TGTGCCAGCAGTGACACAGGGGCTGGTCAGCCCCAGCATTTT. It yields the protein CASSDTGAGQPQHF.

Comment on this clonotype: In a library made to pick up alpha chains, this beta chain is a stray read with a size that means little. The gene calls are TRBV23-1 and TRBJ2-1; D gene uncertain. TRBV23-1 qualifies as an ORF whose function is uncertain. V was pared by 1 base and J by 5 bases, with 6 bases between. CDR3 length: 13 residues. This CDR3 is CASSQWADNEQFF. The CDR3 nucleotides read TGCGCCAGCAGTCAATGGGCCGACAATGAGCAGTTCTTC.

In this sample, this clonotype turned up a few times. The size of this beta chain means little, since it is a stray read in a library made for alpha chains. The chain has TRBV6-5 and TRBJ2-3, with D uncertain. CDR3 length: 13 amino acids. The germline CDR1 and CDR2 sequences are MNHEY and SVGAGI. The germline V and J ends were trimmed by 0 bases and 4 bases, with 5 bases remaining between them. For the CDR3, the DNA is TGTGCCAGCAGTTACTCGGGGTCAGATACGCAGTATTTT. Translating it yields CASSYSGSDTQYF.